This paragraph covers one T cell receptor (beta chain) sequence. Antigen specificity is unknown. Sequenced with the Oncomine TCR Beta short-read assay was DNA taken from cultured CD4+ T cells. MiXCR was run by TCRdb on the PCR reads, yielding one entry per CDR3 protein. The sample carries roughly 11,000 distinct CDR3 sequences, 45% to 65% recorded once. Germline CDR1 and CDR2: LGHNA and YSLEER. This CDR3 spans 16 amino acids. Between the trimmed V and J ends, which lost 1 base and 3 bases, there was a span of 12 bases. The sample's treatment: approximately 11-day PBMC culture with coronavirus spike peptide pools or control peptides (ViraFEST assay). This sample was taken from a study of vaccination and CD4 T cells after COVID-19.

Sequenced input: CD4+ T cells from blood, cultured in vitro. The sequence was obtained from a human donor who had recovered from COVID-19. The chain combines TRBV4-3 with TRBJ1-4, with D perhaps TRBD1 (5 bases). The CDR3 reads CASSQGWGVANEKLFF. Here the CDR3 DNA reads TGCGCCAGCAGCCAAGGATGGGGGGTGGCTAATGAAAAACTGTTTTTT.